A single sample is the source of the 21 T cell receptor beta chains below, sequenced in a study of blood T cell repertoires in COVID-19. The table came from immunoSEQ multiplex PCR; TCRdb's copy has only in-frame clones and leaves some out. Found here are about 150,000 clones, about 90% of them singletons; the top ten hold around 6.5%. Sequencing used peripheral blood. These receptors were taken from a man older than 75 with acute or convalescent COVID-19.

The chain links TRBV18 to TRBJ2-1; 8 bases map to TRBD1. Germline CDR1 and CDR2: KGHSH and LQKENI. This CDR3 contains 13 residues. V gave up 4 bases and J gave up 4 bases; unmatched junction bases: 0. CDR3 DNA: TGTGCCAGCTCACGACAGGGGTACAATGAGCAGTTCTTC. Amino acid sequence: CASSRQGYNEQFF. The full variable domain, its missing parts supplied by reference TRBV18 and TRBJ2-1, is NAGVMQNPRHLVRRRGQEARLRCSPMKGHSHVYWYRQLPEEGLKFMVYLQKENIIDESGMPKERFSAEFPKEGPSILRIQQVVRGDSAAYFCASSRQGYNEQFFGPGTRLTVL.

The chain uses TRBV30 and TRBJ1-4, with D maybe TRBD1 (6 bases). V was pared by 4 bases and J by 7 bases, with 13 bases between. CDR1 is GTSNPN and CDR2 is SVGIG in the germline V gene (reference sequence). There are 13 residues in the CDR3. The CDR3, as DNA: TGTGCCTGGAAGGGGGACAACAGTGAAAAACTGTTTTTT. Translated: CAWKGDNSEKLFF.

The CDR3 bases are TGTGCCAGCTCACCCGGACAGGGGGAAACTGAAGCTTTCTTT. This sequence encodes CASSPGQGETEAFF. The V and J genes are TRBV18 and TRBJ1-1; 10 nucleotides line up with TRBD1. The J segment lost 5 bases and the V segment lost 3 bases, leaving 3 bases of the junction unmatched. This CDR3 is 14 amino acids long. The V gene's germline CDR1 is KGHSH and CDR2 LQKENI.

The CDR3 DNA is TGTGCCAGCAGCCCATCGGGCGGGGGGGCGATCTCTTATGGCTACACCTTC. Translated: CASSPSGGGAISYGYTF. The chain combines TRBV7-8 with TRBJ1-2; D may be TRBD1 (6 bases). V dropped 5 bases and J dropped 5 bases, with 24 bases sitting between them. Germline V gives CDR1 SGHVS, CDR2 FQNEAQ. The CDR3 contains 17 residues.

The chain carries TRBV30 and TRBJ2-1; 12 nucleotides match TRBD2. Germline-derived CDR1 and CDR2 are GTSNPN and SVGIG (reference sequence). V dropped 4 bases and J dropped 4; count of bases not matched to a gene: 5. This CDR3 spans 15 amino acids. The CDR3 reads CAWTRGLAGYNEQFF. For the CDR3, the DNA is TGTGCCTGGACCCGGGGACTAGCGGGTTACAATGAGCAGTTCTTC.

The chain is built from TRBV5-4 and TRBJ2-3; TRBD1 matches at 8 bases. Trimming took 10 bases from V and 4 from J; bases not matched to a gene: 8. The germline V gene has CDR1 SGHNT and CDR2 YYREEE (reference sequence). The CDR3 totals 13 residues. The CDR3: CAPGTGPADTQYF. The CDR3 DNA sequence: TGTGCCCCCGGGACAGGCCCCGCAGATACGCAGTATTTT.

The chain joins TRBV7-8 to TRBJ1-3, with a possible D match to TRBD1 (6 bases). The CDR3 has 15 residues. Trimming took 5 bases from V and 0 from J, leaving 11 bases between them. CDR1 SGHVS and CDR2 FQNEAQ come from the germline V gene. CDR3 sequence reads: CASSLGDNSGNTIYF. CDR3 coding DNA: TGTGCCAGCAGCCTAGGGGACAACTCTGGAAACACCATATATTTT.

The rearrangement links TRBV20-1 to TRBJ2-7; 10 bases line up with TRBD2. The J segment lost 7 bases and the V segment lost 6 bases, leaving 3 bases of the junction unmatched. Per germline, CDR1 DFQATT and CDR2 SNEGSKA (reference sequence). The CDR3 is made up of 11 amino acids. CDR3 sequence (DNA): TGCAGTGCCAAAGCGGGGGGGGAGCAGTACTTC. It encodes CSAKAGGEQYF.

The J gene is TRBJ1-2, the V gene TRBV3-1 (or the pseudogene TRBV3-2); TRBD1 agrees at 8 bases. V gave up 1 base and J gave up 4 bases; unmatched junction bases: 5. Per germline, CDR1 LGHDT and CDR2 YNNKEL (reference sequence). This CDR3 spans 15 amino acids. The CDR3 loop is CASSQAAGGFYGYTF. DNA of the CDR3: TGTGCCAGCAGCCAAGCGGCAGGGGGCTTCTATGGCTACACCTTC.

The CDR3 coding sequence is TGTGCCACCAGCGGCGGGACAGGGTTTAATGAAAAACTGTTTTTT. Its protein is CATSGGTGFNEKLFF. The chain couples TRBV15 to TRBJ1-4; 9 bases align to TRBD1. The CDR3 extends over 15 amino acids. CDR1 LNHNV and CDR2 YYDKDF come from the germline V gene (reference sequence). Trimming at V came to 5 bases and at J to 4 bases, leaving 5 bases not matched to a gene.

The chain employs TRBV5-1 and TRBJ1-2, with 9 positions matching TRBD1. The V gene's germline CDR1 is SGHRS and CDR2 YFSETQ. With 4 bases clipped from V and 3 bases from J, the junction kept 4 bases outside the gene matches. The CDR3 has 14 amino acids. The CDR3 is CASSRTGEDYGYTF. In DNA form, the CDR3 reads TGCGCCAGCAGCAGGACAGGGGAAGACTATGGCTACACCTTC.

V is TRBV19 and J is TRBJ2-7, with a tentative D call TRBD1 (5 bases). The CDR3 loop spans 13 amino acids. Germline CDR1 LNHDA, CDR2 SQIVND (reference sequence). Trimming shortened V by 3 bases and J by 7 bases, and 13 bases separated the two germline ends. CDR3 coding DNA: TGTGCCAGTAGTATCCCCAGTACAGGAGAGCAGTACTTC. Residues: CASSIPSTGEQYF.

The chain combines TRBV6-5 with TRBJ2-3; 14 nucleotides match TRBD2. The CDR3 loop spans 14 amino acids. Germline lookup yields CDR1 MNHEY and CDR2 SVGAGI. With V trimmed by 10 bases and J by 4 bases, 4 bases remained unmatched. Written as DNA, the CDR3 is TGTGCCACCCGACTAGCGGGGGGGCCAGATACGCAGTATTTT. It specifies CATRLAGGPDTQYF.

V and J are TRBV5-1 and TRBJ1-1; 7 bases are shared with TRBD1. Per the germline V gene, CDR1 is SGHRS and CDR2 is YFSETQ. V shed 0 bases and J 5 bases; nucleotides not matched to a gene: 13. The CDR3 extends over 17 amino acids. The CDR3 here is CASSLGRQGPPGTEAFF. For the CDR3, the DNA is TGCGCCAGCAGCTTGGGGAGACAGGGACCTCCGGGGACTGAAGCTTTCTTT.

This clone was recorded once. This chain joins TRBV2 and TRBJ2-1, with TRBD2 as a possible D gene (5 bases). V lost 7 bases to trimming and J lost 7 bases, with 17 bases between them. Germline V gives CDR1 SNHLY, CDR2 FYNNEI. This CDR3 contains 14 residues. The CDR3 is CASMWWESGNEQFF. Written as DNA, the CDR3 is TGTGCCAGCATGTGGTGGGAGTCTGGTAATGAGCAGTTCTTC.

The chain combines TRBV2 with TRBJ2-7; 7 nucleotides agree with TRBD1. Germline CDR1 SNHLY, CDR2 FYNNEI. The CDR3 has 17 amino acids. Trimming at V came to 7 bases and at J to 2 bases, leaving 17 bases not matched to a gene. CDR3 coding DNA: TGTGCCAGCAACTACCGGCCCCCGGACAGGTTCCCCTACGAGCAGTACTTC. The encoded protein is CASNYRPPDRFPYEQYF.

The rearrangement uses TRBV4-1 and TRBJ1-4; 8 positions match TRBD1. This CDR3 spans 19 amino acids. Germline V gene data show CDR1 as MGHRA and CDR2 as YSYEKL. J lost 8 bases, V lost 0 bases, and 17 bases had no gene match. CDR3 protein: CASSQDKDIRGTGYEKLFF. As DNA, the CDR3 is TGCGCCAGCAGCCAAGATAAGGACATCCGTGGGACAGGATACGAAAAACTGTTTTTT.

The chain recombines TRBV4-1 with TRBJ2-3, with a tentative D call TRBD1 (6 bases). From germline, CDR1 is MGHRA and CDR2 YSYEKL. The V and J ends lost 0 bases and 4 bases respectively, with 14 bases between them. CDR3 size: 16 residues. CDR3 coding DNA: TGCGCCAGCAGCCAAGATACCTCACAGGGACCAGATACGCAGTATTTT. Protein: CASSQDTSQGPDTQYF.

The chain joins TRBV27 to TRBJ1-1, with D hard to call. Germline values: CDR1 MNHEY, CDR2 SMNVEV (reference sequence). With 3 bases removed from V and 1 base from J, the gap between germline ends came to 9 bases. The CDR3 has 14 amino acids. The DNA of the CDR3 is TGTGCCAGCAGTTTTCGGTATCAGAACACTGAAGCTTTCTTT. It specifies CASSFRYQNTEAFF.

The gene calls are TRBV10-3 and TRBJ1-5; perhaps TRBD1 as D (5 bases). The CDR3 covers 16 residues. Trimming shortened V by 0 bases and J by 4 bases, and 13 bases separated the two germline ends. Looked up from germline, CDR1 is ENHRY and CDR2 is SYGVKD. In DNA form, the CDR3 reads TGTGCCATCAGTGAGTCGATGGGGCAGGCTAATCAGCCCCAGCATTTT. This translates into CAISESMGQANQPQHF.

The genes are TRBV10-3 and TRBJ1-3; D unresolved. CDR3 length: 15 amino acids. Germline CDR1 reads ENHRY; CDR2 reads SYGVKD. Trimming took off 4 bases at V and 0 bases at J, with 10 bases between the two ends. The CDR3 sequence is CAISVGQASGNTIYF. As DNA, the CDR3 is TGTGCCATCAGTGTTGGGCAGGCCTCTGGAAACACCATATATTTT.